The rows below give T cell receptor beta chains drawn from one sample of a study of blood T cell repertoires in COVID-19. Repertoires were generated with immunoSEQ multiplex PCR, while TCRdb's copy carries only in-frame clones and drops some. Among some 350,000 clones, more than 80% were seen once, and the ten largest hold around 1%. Source material: PBMCs or T cells enriched from blood (not recorded which). These receptors were obtained from a young man who had recovered from COVID-19. Each CDR3 is given with its conserved first and last residue. A D gene is named only where the DNA matches it firmly. Only part of the rows carry a size: once, few, many, or a class if the clone is expanded.

d_call: .; v_call: TRBV19; clone_size: .; j_call: TRBJ1-2; cdr3_aa: CATGGTDGNYGYTF; cdr3_nt: TGTGCCACCGGGGGAACGGACGGGAACTATGGCTACACCTTC
d_call: TRBD1; v_call: TRBV4-2; clone_size: .; j_call: TRBJ2-5; cdr3_aa: CASSQAGQGETQYF; cdr3_nt: TGTGCCAGCAGCCAAGCTGGACAGGGAGAGACCCAGTACTTC
d_call: .; v_call: TRBV7-3; clone_size: .; j_call: TRBJ2-1; cdr3_aa: CASSLTPSIGNEQFF; cdr3_nt: TGTGCCAGCAGCTTAACACCTAGCATCGGAAATGAGCAGTTCTTC
d_call: .; v_call: TRBV7-8; clone_size: .; j_call: TRBJ1-1; cdr3_aa: CASSLARRQEKNTEAFF; cdr3_nt: TGTGCCAGCAGCTTAGCGCGGCGACAGGAGAAAAACACTGAAGCTTTCTTT
d_call: TRBD1; v_call: TRBV9; clone_size: .; j_call: TRBJ1-5; cdr3_aa: CASSVGTGGGQPQHF; cdr3_nt: TGTGCCAGCAGCGTCGGGACAGGGGGTGGTCAGCCCCAGCATTTT
d_call: .; v_call: TRBV7-6; clone_size: .; j_call: TRBJ2-5; cdr3_aa: CASSLEDGGKETQYF; cdr3_nt: TGTGCCAGCAGCTTAGAGGATGGAGGGAAGGAGACCCAGTACTTC
d_call: .; v_call: TRBV7-3; clone_size: .; j_call: TRBJ1-2; cdr3_aa: CASSLDSTATHNYGYTF; cdr3_nt: TGTGCCAGCAGCTTAGATTCGACAGCTACACATAACTATGGCTACACCTTC
d_call: TRBD1; v_call: TRBV3-1/TRBV3-2; clone_size: .; j_call: TRBJ1-1; cdr3_aa: CASRYTGDPTEAFF; cdr3_nt: TGTGCCAGCAGGTATACAGGGGACCCCACTGAAGCTTTCTTT
d_call: .; v_call: TRBV20-1; clone_size: .; j_call: TRBJ1-5; cdr3_aa: CSASSTGSSNQPQHF; cdr3_nt: TGCAGTGCTAGTTCTACGGGAAGTAGCAATCAGCCCCAGCATTTT
d_call: .; v_call: TRBV2; clone_size: .; j_call: TRBJ2-7; cdr3_aa: CASSGSDKIFRSYEQYF; cdr3_nt: TGTGCCAGCAGTGGGTCAGATAAGATTTTCCGCTCCTACGAGCAGTACTTC
d_call: .; v_call: TRBV29-1; clone_size: .; j_call: TRBJ1-1; cdr3_aa: CSVARGALGTEAFF; cdr3_nt: TGCAGCGTTGCTAGGGGCGCCCTGGGCACTGAAGCTTTCTTT
d_call: TRBD1; v_call: TRBV12-5; clone_size: .; j_call: TRBJ1-1; cdr3_aa: CASGLGDREAFF; cdr3_nt: TGTGCTAGTGGTTTGGGGGACAGGGAAGCTTTCTTT
d_call: .; v_call: TRBV19; clone_size: .; j_call: TRBJ2-3; cdr3_aa: CASRDTTDTQYF; cdr3_nt: TGTGCCAGTAGGGACACCACAGATACGCAGTATTTT
d_call: TRBD1; v_call: TRBV2; clone_size: .; j_call: TRBJ1-5; cdr3_aa: CASSNPPVGTGSAQPQHF; cdr3_nt: TGTGCCAGCAGTAATCCTCCGGTCGGGACAGGGTCGGCTCAGCCCCAGCATTTT
d_call: .; v_call: TRBV11-3; clone_size: .; j_call: TRBJ2-7; cdr3_aa: CASSLGGQSYEQYF; cdr3_nt: TGTGCCAGCAGCTTAGGCGGGCAGTCCTACGAGCAGTACTTC
d_call: TRBD2; v_call: TRBV5-1; clone_size: .; j_call: TRBJ2-5; cdr3_aa: CASSGEGTQYF; cdr3_nt: TGCGCCAGCAGCGGGGAGGGGACCCAGTACTTC
d_call: TRBD1; v_call: TRBV4-2; clone_size: .; j_call: TRBJ1-3; cdr3_aa: CASSLTQLGQDSGNTIYF; cdr3_nt: TGTGCCAGCAGCCTTACCCAATTGGGACAGGACTCTGGAAACACCATATATTTT
d_call: .; v_call: TRBV21-1; clone_size: .; j_call: TRBJ1-2; cdr3_aa: CASSPWGEGNYGYTF; cdr3_nt: .
d_call: .; v_call: TRBV3-1/TRBV3-2; clone_size: .; j_call: TRBJ2-2; cdr3_aa: CASSSHKLGPPESGELFF; cdr3_nt: TGTGCCAGCAGCTCTCATAAATTGGGGCCGCCGGAAAGCGGGGAGCTGTTTTTT
d_call: TRBD2; v_call: TRBV19; clone_size: .; j_call: TRBJ2-3; cdr3_aa: CASSVHPGGPDTQYF; cdr3_nt: TGTGCCAGTAGTGTCCACCCGGGAGGGCCAGATACGCAGTATTTT
d_call: .; v_call: TRBV28; clone_size: .; j_call: TRBJ1-2; cdr3_aa: CASSFSVNYGYTF; cdr3_nt: TGTGCCAGCAGTTTCTCGGTTAACTATGGCTACACCTTC
d_call: .; v_call: TRBV5-1; clone_size: .; j_call: TRBJ2-2; cdr3_aa: CASSSGLHPPRTANTGELFF; cdr3_nt: TGCGCCAGCAGCTCTGGCCTACATCCACCCAGGACAGCGAACACCGGGGAGCTGTTTTTT
d_call: .; v_call: TRBV5-4; clone_size: .; j_call: TRBJ2-3; cdr3_aa: CASSRVPTDTQYF; cdr3_nt: TGTGCCAGCAGCCGAGTTCCCACAGATACGCAGTATTTT
d_call: .; v_call: TRBV5-4; clone_size: once; j_call: TRBJ1-1; cdr3_aa: CASSLGQLAGGDTEAFF; cdr3_nt: TGTGCCAGCAGCTTGGGCCAGCTCGCGGGGGGAGACACTGAAGCTTTCTTT
d_call: TRBD1; v_call: TRBV28; clone_size: .; j_call: TRBJ1-5; cdr3_aa: CASSLGQGYRQPQHF; cdr3_nt: TGTGCCAGCAGTTTGGGACAGGGGTATCGTCAGCCCCAGCATTTT
d_call: .; v_call: TRBV5-4; clone_size: few; j_call: TRBJ2-7; cdr3_aa: CASSSLYEQYF; cdr3_nt: TGTGCCAGCAGCTCCCTATACGAGCAGTACTTC
d_call: TRBD2; v_call: TRBV7-3; clone_size: .; j_call: TRBJ2-7; cdr3_aa: CASSLLGPAGGPSTNEQYF; cdr3_nt: TGTGCCAGCAGCTTATTGGGACCAGCGGGAGGGCCCTCGACGAACGAGCAGTACTTC
d_call: .; v_call: TRBV11-3; clone_size: once; j_call: TRBJ2-7; cdr3_aa: CASSLAGGPSYEQYF; cdr3_nt: TGTGCCAGCAGCTTAGCCGGGGGTCCTTCCTACGAGCAGTACTTC
d_call: TRBD2; v_call: TRBV7-3; clone_size: .; j_call: TRBJ2-1; cdr3_aa: CASSLNPSGGANEQFF; cdr3_nt: TGTGCCAGCAGCTTAAATCCTAGCGGGGGGGCCAATGAGCAGTTCTTC
d_call: TRBD1; v_call: TRBV28; clone_size: .; j_call: TRBJ1-5; cdr3_aa: CASIQGASNQPQHF; cdr3_nt: TGTGCCAGCATCCAGGGGGCAAGCAATCAGCCCCAGCATTTT
d_call: TRBD2; v_call: TRBV6-5; clone_size: .; j_call: TRBJ2-7; cdr3_aa: CASSYSLAEYYEQYF; cdr3_nt: TGTGCCAGCAGTTACTCTCTAGCGGAATACTACGAGCAGTACTTC
d_call: .; v_call: TRBV19; clone_size: .; j_call: TRBJ2-2; cdr3_aa: CASFPISGHLNTGELFF; cdr3_nt: TGTGCCAGTTTTCCGATTTCGGGACATTTGAACACCGGGGAGCTGTTTTTT
d_call: TRBD1; v_call: TRBV24-1; clone_size: .; j_call: TRBJ2-2; cdr3_aa: CATSEAGTGNTGELFF; cdr3_nt: TGTGCCACCAGTGAGGCCGGGACAGGGAACACCGGGGAGCTGTTTTTT
d_call: TRBD1; v_call: TRBV29-1; clone_size: .; j_call: TRBJ2-1; cdr3_aa: CSVRTGGSYNEQFF; cdr3_nt: TGCAGCGTCCGGACAGGGGGCTCCTACAATGAGCAGTTCTTC
d_call: TRBD2; v_call: TRBV5-4; clone_size: .; j_call: TRBJ2-2; cdr3_aa: CASRQSGTPNTGELFF; cdr3_nt: TGTGCCAGCAGACAAAGCGGGACTCCGAACACCGGGGAGCTGTTTTTT
d_call: .; v_call: TRBV4-1; clone_size: few; j_call: TRBJ1-2; cdr3_aa: CASSQELPGLGALGYGYTF; cdr3_nt: TGCGCCAGCAGCCAAGAGTTACCAGGCCTTGGGGCCCTTGGCTATGGCTACACCTTC
d_call: .; v_call: TRBV19; clone_size: .; j_call: TRBJ1-1; cdr3_aa: CASSMGRGLNTEAFF; cdr3_nt: TGTGCCAGCTCCATGGGGCGCGGATTGAACACTGAAGCTTTCTTT
d_call: .; v_call: TRBV27; clone_size: .; j_call: TRBJ2-2; cdr3_aa: CASSLKVGLANTGELFF; cdr3_nt: TGTGCCAGCAGCCTTAAGGTGGGACTCGCGAACACCGGGGAGCTGTTTTTT
d_call: .; v_call: TRBV4-1; clone_size: .; j_call: TRBJ2-1; cdr3_aa: CASSPETLWGIEQFF; cdr3_nt: TGCGCCAGCAGCCCCGAGACCCTGTGGGGCATTGAGCAGTTCTTC
d_call: TRBD1; v_call: TRBV30; clone_size: .; j_call: TRBJ2-7; cdr3_aa: CAWSKGQGADEQYF; cdr3_nt: TGTGCCTGGAGTAAAGGCCAGGGGGCCGACGAGCAGTACTTC
d_call: .; v_call: TRBV5-4; clone_size: .; j_call: TRBJ1-1; cdr3_aa: CASSLGGRYTEAFF; cdr3_nt: TGTGCCAGCAGCTTAGGCGGCAGATACACTGAAGCTTTCTTT
d_call: TRBD2; v_call: TRBV2; clone_size: .; j_call: TRBJ2-3; cdr3_aa: CASSNGGFGTDTQYF; cdr3_nt: TGTGCCAGCAGTAACGGGGGGTTCGGCACAGATACGCAGTATTTT
d_call: TRBD1; v_call: TRBV5-4; clone_size: .; j_call: TRBJ2-7; cdr3_aa: CASSFTGQDQQYF; cdr3_nt: TGTGCCAGCAGCTTTACGGGACAGGACCAACAGTACTTC
d_call: .; v_call: TRBV11-2; clone_size: few; j_call: TRBJ2-5; cdr3_aa: CASSLQIQETQYF; cdr3_nt: TGTGCCAGCAGCTTACAGATACAAGAGACCCAGTACTTC
d_call: .; v_call: TRBV2; clone_size: .; j_call: TRBJ1-5; cdr3_aa: CASRDKSPSNQPQHF; cdr3_nt: TGTGCCAGCAGAGACAAGTCCCCAAGCAATCAGCCCCAGCATTTT
d_call: .; v_call: TRBV6-2/TRBV6-3; clone_size: .; j_call: TRBJ2-1; cdr3_aa: CASSYSSTLHEQFF; cdr3_nt: TGTGCCAGCAGTTACTCGAGTACGCTCCATGAGCAGTTCTTC
d_call: .; v_call: TRBV25-1; clone_size: .; j_call: TRBJ1-6; cdr3_aa: CASSGITGQRNSPLHF; cdr3_nt: TGTGCCAGCAGCGGTATCACAGGACAGCGTAATTCACCCCTCCACTTT
d_call: .; v_call: TRBV28; clone_size: .; j_call: TRBJ2-2; cdr3_aa: CASYNRIGTPNTGELFF; cdr3_nt: TGTGCCAGCTATAATAGGATCGGGACACCGAACACCGGGGAGCTGTTTTTT
d_call: .; v_call: TRBV4-1; clone_size: .; j_call: TRBJ2-1; cdr3_aa: CASRGYQGGPSSYNEQFF; cdr3_nt: TGCGCCAGCCGGGGATACCAAGGGGGTCCGAGCTCCTACAATGAGCAGTTCTTC
d_call: .; v_call: TRBV10-3; clone_size: .; j_call: TRBJ2-5; cdr3_aa: CAISEHFPYQETQYF; cdr3_nt: TGTGCCATCAGTGAGCACTTCCCGTACCAAGAGACCCAGTACTTC
d_call: TRBD2; v_call: TRBV5-4; clone_size: few; j_call: TRBJ2-2; cdr3_aa: CASRERGGLTGELFF; cdr3_nt: TGTGCCAGCAGGGAACGGGGGGGGCTAACCGGGGAGCTGTTTTTT
d_call: .; v_call: TRBV4-1; clone_size: .; j_call: TRBJ2-4; cdr3_aa: CASSQDHSLNIQYF; cdr3_nt: TGCGCCAGCAGCCAAGATCACAGTTTGAACATTCAGTACTTC
d_call: TRBD1; v_call: TRBV28; clone_size: .; j_call: TRBJ2-7; cdr3_aa: CASSSAGQGAGEQYF; cdr3_nt: TGTGCCAGCAGTTCCGCTGGACAGGGGGCAGGAGAGCAGTACTTC
d_call: TRBD2; v_call: TRBV2; clone_size: few; j_call: TRBJ2-1; cdr3_aa: CASSGVGLAAEQFF; cdr3_nt: TGTGCCAGCAGTGGTGTGGGACTAGCTGCTGAGCAGTTCTTC